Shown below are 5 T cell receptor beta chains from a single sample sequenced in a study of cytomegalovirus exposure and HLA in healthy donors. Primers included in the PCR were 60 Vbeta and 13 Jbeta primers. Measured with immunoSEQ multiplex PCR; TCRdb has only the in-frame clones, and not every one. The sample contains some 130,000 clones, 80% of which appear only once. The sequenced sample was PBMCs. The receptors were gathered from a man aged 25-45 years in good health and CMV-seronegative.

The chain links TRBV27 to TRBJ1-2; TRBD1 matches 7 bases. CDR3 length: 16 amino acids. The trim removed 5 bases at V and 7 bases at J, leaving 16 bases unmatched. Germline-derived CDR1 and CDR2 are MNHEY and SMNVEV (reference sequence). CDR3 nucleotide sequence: TGTGCCAGCAGTCCCGCGGGACAGCGCATTTCTGGTGGCTACACCTTC. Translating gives CASSPAGQRISGGYTF.

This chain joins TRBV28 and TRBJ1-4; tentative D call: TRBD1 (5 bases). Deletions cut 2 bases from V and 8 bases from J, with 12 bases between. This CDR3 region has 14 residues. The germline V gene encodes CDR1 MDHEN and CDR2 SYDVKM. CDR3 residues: CASSLLGLDEKLFF. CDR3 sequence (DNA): TGTGCCAGCAGTTTACTGGGGCTGGACGAAAAACTGTTTTTT.

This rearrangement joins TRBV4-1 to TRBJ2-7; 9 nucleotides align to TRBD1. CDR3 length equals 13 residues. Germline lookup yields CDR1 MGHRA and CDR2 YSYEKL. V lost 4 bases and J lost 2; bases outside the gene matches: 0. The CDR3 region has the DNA TGCGCCAGCAGCCGGACAGGGGCCTACGAGCAGTACTTC. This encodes CASSRTGAYEQYF.

The CDR3 region is CASSLGASGGAYEQYF. The CDR3, as DNA: TGTGCCAGCAGCTTAGGCGCTAGCGGAGGGGCCTACGAGCAGTACTTC. The V gene is TRBV7-9, the J gene TRBJ2-5; 7 nucleotides agree with TRBD2. The J call may be mistaken, given a closer DNA end match to TRBJ2-7. Germline V lookup: CDR1 SEHNR, CDR2 FQNEAQ (reference sequence). The CDR3 is 16 amino acids.

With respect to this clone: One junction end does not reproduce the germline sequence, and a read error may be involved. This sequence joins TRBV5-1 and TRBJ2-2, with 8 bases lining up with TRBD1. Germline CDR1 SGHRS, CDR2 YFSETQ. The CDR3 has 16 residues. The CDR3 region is CASSSGRTGNNGELFF. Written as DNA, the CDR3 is TGCGCCAGCAGCTCCGGCAGGACAGGGAACAACGGGGAGCTGTTTTTT.